The clone carrying this TCR beta chain was detected ten times or more. Its antigen is still unknown. The CDR3 covers 16 residues. CDR1 and CDR2 (germline): KGHDR, SFDVKD. Trimming pared 2 bases from V and 5 bases from J, leaving 17 bases between. The data stem from a study of regulatory T cells in long-lasting Graves disease. Study in general: Newly diagnosed Graves' patients had under 3 months of antithyroid drugs. Study observations and caveats: It was in persistent disease that TRBV28, TRBJ1-2 and TRBJ2-5 were favored.

Building of the TCR beta libraries involved iRepertoire HTBI primers and Arm-PCR of CDR3 regions. TCRdb reprocessed the multiplex PCR reads with MiXCR, giving one entry per CDR3 protein. The table has about 620,000 distinct CDR3 sequences, approximately 15% seen once; the top ten hold more than 15%. Time point in this sample: newly diagnosed GD, antithyroid drugs for less than 3 months. Construction of the TCR library relied on RNA isolated from PBMCs. The same sample was also studied in work on T cells in Graves' hyperthyroidism and ophthalmopathy. As that report states: Most thyroid clonotypes expanded above 0.001 appeared in blood too.

The chain recombines TRBV24-1 with TRBJ1-2, with D unclear. The sample in question was peripheral blood mononuclear cells (PBMCs), obtained at new diagnosis, from a patient treated with antithyroid drugs. This clonotype originated in a woman between 25 and 40 years old with Graves disease. The DNA for the CDR3 is TGTGCCACCAGTGATTCTTGGCAGGCGTCAGTTTATGGCTACACCTTC. Its protein is CATSDSWQASVYGYTF.